These T cell receptor beta chains were read from a single sample in a study of T cell responses to AZD1222 COVID-19 vaccine. Profiled with immunoSEQ multiplex PCR; TCRdb holds only in-frame clones, not every one. This table holds 140,000 to 150,000 clones, around 90% found once. The sequencing here drew on peripheral blood, taken on day 0 of AZD1222 vaccination. Every receptor here comes from an adult in good health. The CDR3 runs from the conserved cysteine through the conserved F or W. Each record gives: D gene, J gene, CDR3 length, V gene, clone size, CDR3 protein, CDR3 DNA. A D gene is named only where the DNA matches it firmly. Size is omitted from some rows. Given values are once, few, many or a class for expanded clones.

d_call: NA; j_call: TRBJ1-1; cdr3_length: 16; v_call: TRBV12-5; clone_size: once; cdr3_aa: CASGLVSRPELTEAFF; cdr3_nt: TGTGCTAGTGGTTTGGTGTCCCGCCCGGAGCTAACTGAAGCTTTCTTT
d_call: TRBD2; j_call: TRBJ2-5; cdr3_length: 13; v_call: TRBV4-1; clone_size: NA; cdr3_aa: CASSQSLAKTQYF; cdr3_nt: TGCGCCAGCAGCCAATCACTAGCGAAGACCCAGTACTTC
d_call: NA; j_call: TRBJ1-1; cdr3_length: 16; v_call: TRBV7-8; clone_size: once; cdr3_aa: CASSLGGRSLNTEAFF; cdr3_nt: TGTGCCAGCAGCTTGGGGGGAAGGTCTTTGAACACTGAAGCTTTCTTT
d_call: NA; j_call: TRBJ2-3; cdr3_length: 16; v_call: TRBV13; clone_size: once; cdr3_aa: CASSLGTGVKTDTQYF; cdr3_nt: TGTGCCAGCAGCTTAGGGACGGGAGTAAAAACAGATACGCAGTATTTT
d_call: NA; j_call: TRBJ2-3; cdr3_length: 15; v_call: TRBV5-1; clone_size: NA; cdr3_aa: CASSLRQTSTDTQYF; cdr3_nt: TGCGCCAGCAGCTTGAGACAGACTAGCACAGATACGCAGTATTTT
d_call: NA; j_call: TRBJ1-1; cdr3_length: 11; v_call: TRBV27; clone_size: NA; cdr3_aa: CASRKSYEAFF; cdr3_nt: TGTGCCAGCAGGAAGAGTTATGAAGCTTTCTTT
d_call: NA; j_call: TRBJ2-1; cdr3_length: 12; v_call: TRBV6-2/TRBV6-3; clone_size: once; cdr3_aa: CASSYWGNEQFF; cdr3_nt: TGTGCCAGCAGTTATTGGGGGAATGAGCAGTTCTTC
d_call: TRBD1; j_call: TRBJ2-1; cdr3_length: 19; v_call: TRBV24-1; clone_size: NA; cdr3_aa: CATSDKPGRDRGSYNEQFF; cdr3_nt: TGTGCCACCAGTGATAAGCCGGGCCGGGACAGGGGTTCCTACAATGAGCAGTTCTTC
d_call: TRBD1; j_call: TRBJ2-5; cdr3_length: 13; v_call: TRBV3-1/TRBV3-2; clone_size: NA; cdr3_aa: CASSQGQRAAQYF; cdr3_nt: TGTGCCAGCAGCCAGGGACAGAGAGCAGCCCAGTACTTC
d_call: NA; j_call: TRBJ2-1; cdr3_length: 14; v_call: TRBV7-3; clone_size: NA; cdr3_aa: CASSSLDRNNEQFF; cdr3_nt: TGTGCCAGCAGCTCACTGGACAGAAACAATGAGCAGTTCTTC
d_call: TRBD1; j_call: TRBJ2-1; cdr3_length: 15; v_call: TRBV9; clone_size: NA; cdr3_aa: CASSLPGDRAHEQFF; cdr3_nt: TGTGCCAGCAGCCTCCCAGGGGACAGGGCCCATGAGCAGTTCTTC
d_call: NA; j_call: TRBJ2-7; cdr3_length: 16; v_call: TRBV3-1/TRBV3-2; clone_size: NA; cdr3_aa: CASSQVDWDRTYEQYF; cdr3_nt: TGTGCCAGCAGCCAAGTTGACTGGGACCGAACCTACGAGCAGTACTTC
d_call: TRBD1; j_call: TRBJ1-2; cdr3_length: 18; v_call: TRBV5-8; clone_size: NA; cdr3_aa: CASSLGFRDSASLSGYTF; cdr3_nt: TGTGCCAGCAGCTTGGGGTTCAGGGACAGCGCCTCCTTGTCTGGCTACACCTTC
d_call: TRBD1; j_call: TRBJ1-3; cdr3_length: 16; v_call: TRBV5-1; clone_size: NA; cdr3_aa: CASSLGDSGSGNTIYF; cdr3_nt: TGCGCCAGCAGCTTGGGGGACAGCGGCTCTGGAAACACCATATATTTT
d_call: NA; j_call: TRBJ2-6; cdr3_length: 15; v_call: TRBV4-3; clone_size: NA; cdr3_aa: CASSQGGAGANVLTF; cdr3_nt: TGCGCCAGCAGCCAAGGAGGCGCCGGGGCCAACGTCCTGACTTTC
d_call: TRBD2; j_call: TRBJ2-1; cdr3_length: 15; v_call: TRBV7-9; clone_size: NA; cdr3_aa: CASIREREGTGEQFF; cdr3_nt: TGTGCCAGCATTCGTGAGCGGGAGGGGACTGGTGAGCAGTTCTTC
d_call: NA; j_call: TRBJ2-7; cdr3_length: 11; v_call: TRBV2; clone_size: NA; cdr3_aa: CASSSDLEQYF; cdr3_nt: TGTGCCAGCAGTAGTGACCTAGAGCAGTACTTC
d_call: NA; j_call: TRBJ1-5; cdr3_length: 15; v_call: TRBV4-1; clone_size: NA; cdr3_aa: CASSQGSLSHQPQHF; cdr3_nt: TGCGCCAGCAGCCAAGGCTCACTCAGCCATCAGCCCCAGCATTTT
d_call: NA; j_call: TRBJ1-2; cdr3_length: 12; v_call: TRBV9; clone_size: NA; cdr3_aa: CASSPRAGGYTF; cdr3_nt: TGTGCCAGCAGCCCCAGGGCGGGTGGCTACACCTTC
d_call: NA; j_call: TRBJ1-1; cdr3_length: 12; v_call: TRBV29-1; clone_size: NA; cdr3_aa: CSVARMNTEAFF; cdr3_nt: TGCAGCGTCGCACGTATGAACACTGAAGCTTTCTTT
d_call: NA; j_call: TRBJ2-2; cdr3_length: 18; v_call: TRBV7-6; clone_size: NA; cdr3_aa: CASSFLRLSGSDTGELFF; cdr3_nt: TGTGCCAGCAGCTTCCTCCGCCTAAGCGGGTCGGACACCGGGGAGCTGTTTTTT
d_call: TRBD1; j_call: TRBJ2-7; cdr3_length: 15; v_call: TRBV23-1; clone_size: NA; cdr3_aa: CASSQPGQAIYEQYF; cdr3_nt: TGCGCCAGCAGTCAACCGGGACAGGCCATCTACGAGCAGTACTTC
d_call: TRBD1; j_call: TRBJ2-1; cdr3_length: 16; v_call: TRBV7-9; clone_size: NA; cdr3_aa: CASSKGQGGSYNEQFF; cdr3_nt: TGTGCCAGCAGCAAAGGACAGGGTGGCTCCTACAATGAGCAGTTCTTC
d_call: TRBD1; j_call: TRBJ1-5; cdr3_length: 17; v_call: TRBV15; clone_size: NA; cdr3_aa: CATSREQGGFGNQPQHF; cdr3_nt: TGTGCCACCAGCAGAGAACAGGGGGGGTTTGGCAATCAGCCCCAGCATTTT
d_call: NA; j_call: TRBJ1-2; cdr3_length: 13; v_call: TRBV11-2; clone_size: NA; cdr3_aa: CASSLGTDYGYTF; cdr3_nt: TGTGCCAGCAGCCTCGGGACCGACTATGGCTACACCTTC
d_call: NA; j_call: TRBJ2-6; cdr3_length: 15; v_call: TRBV4-3; clone_size: NA; cdr3_aa: CASSPNPTGANVLTF; cdr3_nt: TGCGCCAGCAGCCCCAACCCCACTGGGGCCAACGTCCTGACTTTC
d_call: NA; j_call: TRBJ2-7; cdr3_length: 12; v_call: TRBV28; clone_size: NA; cdr3_aa: CATRKGAHEQYF; cdr3_nt: TGTGCCACGCGGAAGGGTGCGCACGAGCAGTACTTC